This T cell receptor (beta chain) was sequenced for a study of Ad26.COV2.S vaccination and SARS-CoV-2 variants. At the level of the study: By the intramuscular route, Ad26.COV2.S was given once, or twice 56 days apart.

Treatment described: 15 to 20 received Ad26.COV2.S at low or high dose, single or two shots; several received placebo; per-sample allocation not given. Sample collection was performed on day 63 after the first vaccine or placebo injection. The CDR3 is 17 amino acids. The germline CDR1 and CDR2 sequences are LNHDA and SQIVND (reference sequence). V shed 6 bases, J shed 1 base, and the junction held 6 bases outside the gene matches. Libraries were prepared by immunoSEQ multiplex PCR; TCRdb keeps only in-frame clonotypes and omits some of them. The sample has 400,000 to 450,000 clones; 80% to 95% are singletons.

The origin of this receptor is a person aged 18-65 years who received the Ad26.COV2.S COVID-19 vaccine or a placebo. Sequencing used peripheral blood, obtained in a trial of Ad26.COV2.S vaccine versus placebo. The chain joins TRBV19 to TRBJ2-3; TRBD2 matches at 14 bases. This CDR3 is CASSKPGLAGGTDTQYF. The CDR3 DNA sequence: TGTGCCAGTAGCAAACCGGGACTAGCGGGAGGCACAGATACGCAGTATTTT.